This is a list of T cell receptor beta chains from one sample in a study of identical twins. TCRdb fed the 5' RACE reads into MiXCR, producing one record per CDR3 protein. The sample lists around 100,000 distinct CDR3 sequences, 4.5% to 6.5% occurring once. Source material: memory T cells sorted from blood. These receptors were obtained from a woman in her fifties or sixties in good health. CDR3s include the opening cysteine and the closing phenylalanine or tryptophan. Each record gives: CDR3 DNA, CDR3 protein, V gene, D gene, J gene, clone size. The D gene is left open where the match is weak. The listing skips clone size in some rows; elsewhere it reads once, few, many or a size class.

DNA: TGTGCCAGCAGCTCGCGCCGGGGCGCCGACATTCAGTACTTC
CDR3: CASSSRRGADIQYF
V: TRBV11-3
D: .
J: TRBJ2-4
size: few

DNA: TGTGCCAGCAGCTTGGACTCCAAGACATCAGATACGCAGTATTTT
CDR3: CASSLDSKTSDTQYF
V: TRBV11-2
D: .
J: TRBJ2-3
size: many

DNA: TGCACTGGGGAGGGACCTGGAAACACCATATATTTT
CDR3: CTGEGPGNTIYF
V: TRBV20-1
D: .
J: TRBJ1-3
size: .

DNA: TGCGCCAGCATGGGACTAGCTGGGAATGAGCAGTTCTTC
CDR3: CASMGLAGNEQFF
V: TRBV4-1
D: TRBD2
J: TRBJ2-1
size: many

DNA: TGCGCCAGCAGTGAGCCCACCCGTTACGGGGATCTGTTTTTT
CDR3: CASSEPTRYGDLFF
V: TRBV10-1
D: .
J: TRBJ2-2
size: .

DNA: TGTGCCAGCAGCGTGGGCGGCAGCGGTCTTTACGAGCAGTACTTC
CDR3: CASSVGGSGLYEQYF
V: TRBV9
D: .
J: TRBJ2-7
size: .

DNA: TGTGCCAGCAGCCCACGGGAGGGCCGCGTCACAGATACGCAGTATTTT
CDR3: CASSPREGRVTDTQYF
V: TRBV7-8
D: TRBD2
J: TRBJ2-3
size: many

DNA: TGCAGCGTTGCAGCGGGAGGGAGGTTCACAGATACGCAGTATTTT
CDR3: CSVAAGGRFTDTQYF
V: TRBV29-1
D: TRBD2
J: TRBJ2-3
size: many

DNA: TGCAGTGCTAGAGATCGGCCGGATACGCAGTATTTT
CDR3: CSARDRPDTQYF
V: TRBV20-1
D: .
J: TRBJ2-3
size: many

DNA: TGTGCCAGCAGTTGGTCAGCTCTCTACAATGAGCAGTTCTTC
CDR3: CASSWSALYNEQFF
V: TRBV6-6
D: .
J: TRBJ2-1
size: many

DNA: TGCGCCAGCAGCCAAGATCAGGTAGTTCCCCTCGAGCAGTACTTC
CDR3: CASSQDQVVPLEQYF
V: TRBV4-1
D: .
J: TRBJ2-7
size: many

DNA: TGCAGTGCGTCTAGGGTCTCTAGCACAGATACGCAGTATTTT
CDR3: CSASRVSSTDTQYF
V: TRBV20-1
D: .
J: TRBJ2-3
size: many

DNA: TGTGCCAGCAGTTACTCGATTACAGGGGCTCAGCCCCAGCATTTT
CDR3: CASSYSITGAQPQHF
V: TRBV6-5
D: TRBD1
J: TRBJ1-5
size: many

DNA: TGTGCCAGCGGGGGGAGGCCCCAGCATTTT
CDR3: CASGGRPQHF
V: TRBV6-6
D: .
J: TRBJ1-5
size: many

DNA: TGCGCCAGCAGCTTGGAGGTAGCAGGGACCGGGGAGCTGTTTTTT
CDR3: CASSLEVAGTGELFF
V: TRBV5-1
D: .
J: TRBJ2-2
size: .

DNA: TGCAGCGGGTCGAGGAACACTGAAGCTTTCTTT
CDR3: CSGSRNTEAFF
V: TRBV29-1
D: .
J: TRBJ1-1
size: few